This TCR beta chain was identified during a study of healthy donors' naive CD4 and CD8 T cells. Germline values: CDR1 MNHEY, CDR2 SMNVEV (reference sequence). Trimming removed 2 bases at V and 7 bases at J, with 6 bases between. The CDR3 contains 13 residues. A linear amplification protocol produced the TCR libraries from around 500 ng of total RNA. TCRdb fed the reads into MiXCR, producing one record per CDR3 protein. The sample records roughly 200,000 distinct CDR3 sequences, over 60% being singletons. The chain links TRBV27 to TRBJ1-6, with unresolved D. Sequencing was carried out using naive CD4+ and CD8+ T cells sorted from blood, pooled from several donors. This clonotype was obtained from a pool of human donors in good health; the sample pools cells from several healthy donors. CDR3 sequence: CASSLKSNSPLHF. DNA for the CDR3: TGTGCCAGCAGTTTAAAGTCGAATTCACCCCTCCACTTT.